This passage covers 14 T cell receptor beta chains from one sample sequenced in a study of beta chain features in type 1 diabetes. Sequencing targeted expressed TCRB transcripts, as all isolated RNA had been reverse transcribed. Repertoires were generated with immunoSEQ multiplex PCR, while TCRdb's copy carries only in-frame clones and drops some. This table holds roughly 450,000 clones, more than 9.5% found once. The sequenced sample consisted of naive CD4+ T cells from blood. The receptors were gathered from a woman aged 18-30 years in good health.

Only a few counts were recorded for this clone. The CDR3 here is CASSFLESRVNEQFF. In DNA form, the CDR3 reads TGTGCCAGCAGCTTCCTCGAATCCCGCGTCAATGAGCAGTTCTTC. The genes are TRBV7-9 and TRBJ2-1; D gene unclear. The length of the CDR3 is 15 residues. Per the germline V gene, CDR1 is SEHNR and CDR2 is FQNEAQ (reference sequence). V lost 3 bases and J 6 bases, leaving 15 bases between the germline ends.

This clone was detected a few times. The chain combines TRBV7-2 with TRBJ2-1; TRBD1 is a possible D gene (5 bases). Germline V gene lookup returns CDR1 SGHTA and CDR2 FQGNSA. The V end was cut by 5 bases, the J end by 1 base, with 12 bases between. The length of the CDR3 is 15 residues. The CDR3 nucleotides are TGTGCCAGCAGCAATGGGGCAGTTTCCTACAATGAGCAGTTCTTC. This sequence encodes CASSNGAVSYNEQFF.

This sequence joins TRBV29-1 and TRBJ2-2, with D uncertain. The CDR3 covers 11 residues. The germline V and J ends were trimmed by 4 bases and 4 bases, with 4 bases remaining between them. Germline loops: CDR1 SQVTM, CDR2 ANQGSEA. CDR3 protein: CSVGVTGELFF. CDR3 DNA: TGCAGCGTTGGAGTCACCGGGGAGCTGTTTTTT.

On this clone: Other nucleotide sequences in the sample specify the same CDR3. The chain uses TRBV30 and TRBJ2-3; D is unresolved. The CDR3 runs to 11 residues. CDR1 GTSNPN and CDR2 SVGIG come from the germline V gene (reference sequence). V lost 0 bases to trimming and J lost 8 bases, with 6 bases between them. The CDR3 here is CAWSVRGTQYF. The CDR3, as DNA: TGTGCCTGGAGTGTACGAGGTACGCAGTATTTT.

This clone was seen more than once but under ten times. J is TRBJ2-2 and V is TRBV5-1; D is possibly TRBD2 (5 bases). The germline gives CDR1 SGHRS, CDR2 YFSETQ. V lost 2 bases to trimming and J lost 4 bases, with 12 bases between them. The CDR3 runs 15 residues. This CDR3 reads CASSFPTEGTGELFF. DNA of the CDR3: TGCGCCAGCAGCTTTCCTACAGAGGGCACCGGGGAGCTGTTTTTT.

This sequence joins TRBV19 and TRBJ2-7, with D perhaps matching TRBD2 (6 bases). The length of the CDR3 is 13 residues. Germline CDR1 and CDR2: LNHDA and SQIVND (reference sequence). V was shortened by 3 bases and J by 6 bases, with 12 bases between the two germline ends. Here the CDR3 reads CASSIRPGAEQYF. The CDR3 bases are TGTGCCAGTAGTATTCGCCCGGGAGCCGAGCAGTACTTC.

The rearrangement joins TRBV14 to TRBJ1-1, with unresolved D. CDR3 length: 14 amino acids. The germline gives CDR1 SGHDN, CDR2 FVKESK. V lost 1 base and J 3 bases, leaving 9 bases between the germline ends. The DNA of the CDR3 is TGTGCCAGCAGCCAAGGAGGATGGTACACTGAAGCTTTCTTT. Encoded protein: CASSQGGWYTEAFF.

In its sample, this clone was seen a few times. The rearrangement links TRBV9 to TRBJ2-5, with D unclear. The CDR3 sequence is 11 residues long. CDR1 SGDLS and CDR2 YYNGEE come from the germline V gene. Trimming removed 3 bases at V and 3 bases at J, with 3 bases between. CDR3 protein: CASSEEETQYF. DNA of the CDR3: TGTGCCAGCAGCGAGGAAGAGACCCAGTACTTC.

This clone has just a few counts. This chain joins TRBV9 and TRBJ2-5, with TRBD2 identical over 9 bases. V dropped 0 bases and J dropped 5; count of bases not matched to a gene: 5. Germline V lookup: CDR1 SGDLS, CDR2 YYNGEE. The CDR3 is made up of 15 amino acids. The CDR3 protein is CASSVGLAGSETQYF. Written as DNA, the CDR3 is TGTGCCAGCAGCGTAGGGCTAGCGGGATCGGAGACCCAGTACTTC.

This clone has more than one count but fewer than ten. This chain links TRBV2 with TRBJ2-5; 9 bases match TRBD1. The V gene end was trimmed by 6 bases and the J gene end by 7 bases; junction bases not matched to a gene: 9. CDR1 and CDR2 (germline): SNHLY, FYNNEI. The CDR3 has 14 residues. The CDR3 nucleotides read TGTGCCAGCAGCCCAGGGACAGGGATCGCGACCCAGTACTTC. Protein product: CASSPGTGIATQYF. Full variable domain (missing parts from reference TRBV2 and TRBJ2-5): EPEVTQTPSHQVTQMGQEVILRCVPISNHLYFYWYRQILGQKVEFLVSFYNNEISEKSEIFDDQFSVERPDGSNFTLKIRSTKLEDSAMYFCASSPGTGIATQYFGPGTRLLVL.

The genes are TRBV30 and TRBJ2-1, with TRBD2 identical over 7 bases. The length of the CDR3 is 12 residues. Germline loops: CDR1 GTSNPN, CDR2 SVGIG (reference sequence). V lost 0 bases to trimming and J lost 13 bases; unmatched junction nucleotides: 6. CDR3 region: CAWSVQSGKQFF. The CDR3 DNA sequence: TGTGCCTGGAGTGTACAGAGCGGGAAACAGTTCTTC.

Remarks on this clone: Within the sample, other DNA sequences also encode this same CDR3. The V and J genes are TRBV9 and TRBJ2-5; the match to TRBD2 covers 9 bases. The CDR3 runs to 14 residues. With 1 base clipped from V and 2 bases from J, the junction kept 0 bases outside the gene matches. Germline loops: CDR1 SGDLS, CDR2 YYNGEE. The CDR3 sequence: CASSVLAGQETQYF. CDR3 DNA: TGTGCCAGCAGCGTACTAGCGGGACAAGAGACCCAGTACTTC.

The rearrangement uses TRBV6-5 and TRBJ2-5; 8 nucleotides match TRBD2. CDR1 and CDR2 from the germline V gene are MNHEY and SVGAGI. This CDR3 region has 14 residues. After removal of 6 bases from V and 5 bases from J, the junction contained 8 bases not matched to a gene. The DNA of the CDR3 is TGTGCCAGCAGCCGGACTAGCAGTATGGAGACCCAGTACTTC. Its translation: CASSRTSSMETQYF.

CDR3 amino acids: CASRPGGLYGYTF. The CDR3 DNA sequence: TGTGCCAGCAGGCCTGGGGGGCTCTATGGCTACACCTTC. The chain couples TRBV25-1 to TRBJ1-2; weak D call: TRBD1 (6 bases). V was pared by 6 bases and J by 4 bases, with 12 bases between. The germline gives CDR1 MGHDK, CDR2 SYGVNS. This CDR3 has 13 amino acids.